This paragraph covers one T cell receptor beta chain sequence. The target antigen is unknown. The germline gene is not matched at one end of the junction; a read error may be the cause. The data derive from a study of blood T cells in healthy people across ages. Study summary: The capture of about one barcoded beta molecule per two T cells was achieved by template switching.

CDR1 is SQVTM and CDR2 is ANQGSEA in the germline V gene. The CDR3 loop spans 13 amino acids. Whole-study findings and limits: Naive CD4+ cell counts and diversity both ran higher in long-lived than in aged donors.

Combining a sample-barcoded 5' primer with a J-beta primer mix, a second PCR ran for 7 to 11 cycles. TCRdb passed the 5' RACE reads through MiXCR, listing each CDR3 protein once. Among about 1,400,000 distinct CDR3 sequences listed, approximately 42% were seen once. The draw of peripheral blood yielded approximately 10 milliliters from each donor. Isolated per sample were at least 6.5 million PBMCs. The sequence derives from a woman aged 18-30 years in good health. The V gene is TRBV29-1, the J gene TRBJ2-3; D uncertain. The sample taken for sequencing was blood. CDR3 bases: TGCAGCGGTGAAATGATGACCACAGATACGCAGTATTTT. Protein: CSGEMMTTDTQYF.